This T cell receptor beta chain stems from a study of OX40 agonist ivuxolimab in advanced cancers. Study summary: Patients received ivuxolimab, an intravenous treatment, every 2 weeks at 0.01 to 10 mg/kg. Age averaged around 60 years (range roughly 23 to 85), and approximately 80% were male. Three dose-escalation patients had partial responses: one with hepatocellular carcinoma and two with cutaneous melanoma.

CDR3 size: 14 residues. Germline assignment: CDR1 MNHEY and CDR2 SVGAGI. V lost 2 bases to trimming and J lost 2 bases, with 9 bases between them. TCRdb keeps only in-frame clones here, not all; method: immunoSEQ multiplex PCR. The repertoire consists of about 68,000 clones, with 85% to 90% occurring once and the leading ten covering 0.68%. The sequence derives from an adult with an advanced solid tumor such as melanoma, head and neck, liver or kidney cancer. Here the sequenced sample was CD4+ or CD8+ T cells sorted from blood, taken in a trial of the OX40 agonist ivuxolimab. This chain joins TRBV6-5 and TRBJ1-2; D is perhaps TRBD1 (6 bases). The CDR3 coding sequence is TGTGCCAGCAGTTACGGTCAGGGGAACTATGGCTACACCTTC. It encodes CASSYGQGNYGYTF.